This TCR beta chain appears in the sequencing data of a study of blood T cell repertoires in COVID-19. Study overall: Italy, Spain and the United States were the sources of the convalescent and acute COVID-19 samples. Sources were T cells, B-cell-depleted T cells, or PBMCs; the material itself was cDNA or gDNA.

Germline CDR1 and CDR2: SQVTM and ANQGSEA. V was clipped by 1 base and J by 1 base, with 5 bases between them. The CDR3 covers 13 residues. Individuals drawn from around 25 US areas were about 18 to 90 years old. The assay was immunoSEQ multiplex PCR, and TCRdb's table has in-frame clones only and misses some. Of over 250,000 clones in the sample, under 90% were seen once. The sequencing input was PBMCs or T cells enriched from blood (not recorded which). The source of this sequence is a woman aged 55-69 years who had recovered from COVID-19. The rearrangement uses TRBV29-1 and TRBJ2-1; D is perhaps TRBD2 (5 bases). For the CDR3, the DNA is TGCAGCGTTGAAGGCGGGTCCTACAATGAGCAGTTCTTC. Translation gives CSVEGGSYNEQFF.